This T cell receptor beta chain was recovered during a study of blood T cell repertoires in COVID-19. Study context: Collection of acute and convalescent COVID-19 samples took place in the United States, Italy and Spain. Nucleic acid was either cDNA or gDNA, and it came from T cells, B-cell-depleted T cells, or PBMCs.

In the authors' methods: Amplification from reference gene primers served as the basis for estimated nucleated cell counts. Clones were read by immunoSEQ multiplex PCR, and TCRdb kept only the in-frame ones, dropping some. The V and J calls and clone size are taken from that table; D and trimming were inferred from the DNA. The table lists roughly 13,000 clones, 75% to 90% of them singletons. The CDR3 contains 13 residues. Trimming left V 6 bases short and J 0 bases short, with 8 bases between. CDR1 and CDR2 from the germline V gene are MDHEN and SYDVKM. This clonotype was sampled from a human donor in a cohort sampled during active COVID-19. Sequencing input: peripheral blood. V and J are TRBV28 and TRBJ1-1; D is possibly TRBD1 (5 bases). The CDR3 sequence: CASRRQLNTEAFF. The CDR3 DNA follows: TGTGCCAGCAGAAGACAGCTGAACACTGAAGCTTTCTTT.